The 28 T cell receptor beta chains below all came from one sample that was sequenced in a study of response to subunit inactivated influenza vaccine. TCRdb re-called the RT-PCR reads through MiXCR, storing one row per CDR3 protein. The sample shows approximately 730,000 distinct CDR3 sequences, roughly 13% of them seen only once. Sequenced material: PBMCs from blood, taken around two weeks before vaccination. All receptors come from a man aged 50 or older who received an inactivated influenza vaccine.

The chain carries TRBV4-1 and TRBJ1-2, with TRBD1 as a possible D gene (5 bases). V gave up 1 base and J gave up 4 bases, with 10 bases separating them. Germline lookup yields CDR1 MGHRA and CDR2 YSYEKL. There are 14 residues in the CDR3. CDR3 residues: CASSQGGARYGYTF. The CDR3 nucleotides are TGCGCCAGCAGCCAAGGCGGGGCCCGCTATGGCTACACCTTC.

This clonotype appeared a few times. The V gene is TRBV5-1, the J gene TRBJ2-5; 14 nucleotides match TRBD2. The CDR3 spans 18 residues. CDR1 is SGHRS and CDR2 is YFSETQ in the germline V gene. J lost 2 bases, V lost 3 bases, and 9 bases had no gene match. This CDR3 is CASSSRLAGGPGQETQYF. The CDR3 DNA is TGCGCCAGCAGCTCTAGACTAGCGGGGGGGCCCGGGCAAGAGACCCAGTACTTC.

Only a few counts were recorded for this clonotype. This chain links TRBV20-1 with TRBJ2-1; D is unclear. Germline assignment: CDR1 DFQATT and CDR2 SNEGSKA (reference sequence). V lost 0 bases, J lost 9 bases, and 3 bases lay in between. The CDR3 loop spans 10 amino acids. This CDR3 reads CSAREGEQFF. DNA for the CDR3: TGCAGTGCTAGAGAGGGTGAGCAGTTCTTC.

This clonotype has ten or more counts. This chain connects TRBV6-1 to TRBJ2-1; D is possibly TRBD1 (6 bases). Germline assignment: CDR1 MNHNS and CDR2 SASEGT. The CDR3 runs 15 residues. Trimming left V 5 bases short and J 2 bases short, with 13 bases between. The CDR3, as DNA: TGTGCCAGCAGTCCCCCCGGGACACCCTACAATGAGCAGTTCTTC. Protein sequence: CASSPPGTPYNEQFF.

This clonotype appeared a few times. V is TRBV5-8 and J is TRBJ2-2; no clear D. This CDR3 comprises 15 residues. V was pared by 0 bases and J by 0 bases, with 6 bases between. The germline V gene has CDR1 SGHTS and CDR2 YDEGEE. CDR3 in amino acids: CASSLDTSNTGELFF. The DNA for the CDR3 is TGTGCCAGCAGCTTGGACACATCGAACACCGGGGAGCTGTTTTTT.

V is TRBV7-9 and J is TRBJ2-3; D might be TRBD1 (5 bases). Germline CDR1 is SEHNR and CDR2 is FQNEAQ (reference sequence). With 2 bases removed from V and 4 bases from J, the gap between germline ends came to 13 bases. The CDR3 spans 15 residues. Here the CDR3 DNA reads TGTGCCAGCAGCTTAAGGGGCCTCCTTTCAGATACGCAGTATTTT. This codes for CASSLRGLLSDTQYF.

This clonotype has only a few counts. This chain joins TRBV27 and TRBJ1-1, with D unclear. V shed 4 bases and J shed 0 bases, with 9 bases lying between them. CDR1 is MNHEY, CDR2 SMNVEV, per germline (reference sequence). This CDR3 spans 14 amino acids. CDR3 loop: CASSSSALNTEAFF. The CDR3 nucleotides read TGTGCCAGCAGTTCAAGCGCTCTGAACACTGAAGCTTTCTTT.

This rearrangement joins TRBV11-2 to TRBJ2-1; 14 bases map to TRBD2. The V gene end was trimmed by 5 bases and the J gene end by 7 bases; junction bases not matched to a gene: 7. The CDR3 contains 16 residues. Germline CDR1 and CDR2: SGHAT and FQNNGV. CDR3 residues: CASSLSGTSGRNEQFF. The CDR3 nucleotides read TGTGCCAGCAGCCTCTCCGGGACTAGCGGGAGAAATGAGCAGTTCTTC.

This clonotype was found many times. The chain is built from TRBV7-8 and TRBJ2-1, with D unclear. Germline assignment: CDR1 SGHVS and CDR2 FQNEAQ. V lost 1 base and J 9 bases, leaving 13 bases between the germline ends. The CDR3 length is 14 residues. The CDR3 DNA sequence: TGTGCCAGCAGCTTAGAGGCTAGGTTCAGTGAGCAGTTCTTC. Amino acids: CASSLEARFSEQFF.

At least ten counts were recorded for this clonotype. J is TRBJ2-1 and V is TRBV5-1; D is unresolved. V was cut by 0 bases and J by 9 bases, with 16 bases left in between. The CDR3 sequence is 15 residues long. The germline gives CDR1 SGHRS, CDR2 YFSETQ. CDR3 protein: CASSLGVSSAGEQFF. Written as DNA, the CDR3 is TGCGCCAGCAGCTTGGGGGTTAGTTCAGCTGGTGAGCAGTTCTTC.

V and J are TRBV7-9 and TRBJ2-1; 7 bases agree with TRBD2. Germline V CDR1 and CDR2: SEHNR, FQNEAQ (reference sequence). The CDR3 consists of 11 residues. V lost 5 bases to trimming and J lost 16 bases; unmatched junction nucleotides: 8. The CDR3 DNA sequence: TGTGCCAGCAGCCCCGGGGGGATCACATTCTTC. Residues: CASSPGGITFF.

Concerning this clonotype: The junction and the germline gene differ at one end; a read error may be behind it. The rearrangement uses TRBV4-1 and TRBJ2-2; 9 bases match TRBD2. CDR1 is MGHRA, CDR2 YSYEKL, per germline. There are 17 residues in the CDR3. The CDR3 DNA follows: TGCGCCAGCACCCAAGGAGCTAGCGGGGTTAACACCGGGGAGCTGTTTTTT. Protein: CASTQGASGVNTGELFF.

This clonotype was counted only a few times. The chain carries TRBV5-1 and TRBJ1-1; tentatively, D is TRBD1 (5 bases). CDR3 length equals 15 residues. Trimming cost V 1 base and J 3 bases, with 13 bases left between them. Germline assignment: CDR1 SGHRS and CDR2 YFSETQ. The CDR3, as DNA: TGCGCCAGCAGCTTGTCAGGGAGGGAGGACACTGAAGCTTTCTTT. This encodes CASSLSGREDTEAFF.

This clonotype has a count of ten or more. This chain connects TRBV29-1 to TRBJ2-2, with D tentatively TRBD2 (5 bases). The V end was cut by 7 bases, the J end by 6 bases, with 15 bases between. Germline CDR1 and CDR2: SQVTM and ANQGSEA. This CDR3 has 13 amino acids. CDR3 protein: CSAEGLRAGELFF. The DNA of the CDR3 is TGCAGCGCCGAGGGATTAAGGGCCGGGGAGCTGTTTTTT.

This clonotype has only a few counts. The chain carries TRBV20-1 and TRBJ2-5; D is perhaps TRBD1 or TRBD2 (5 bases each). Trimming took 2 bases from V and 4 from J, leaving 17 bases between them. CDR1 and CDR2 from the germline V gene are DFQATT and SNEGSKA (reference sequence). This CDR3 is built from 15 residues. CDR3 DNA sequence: TGCAGTGCTAGATGGCCGGGACGGGCTAGAGAGACCCAGTACTTC. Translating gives CSARWPGRARETQYF.

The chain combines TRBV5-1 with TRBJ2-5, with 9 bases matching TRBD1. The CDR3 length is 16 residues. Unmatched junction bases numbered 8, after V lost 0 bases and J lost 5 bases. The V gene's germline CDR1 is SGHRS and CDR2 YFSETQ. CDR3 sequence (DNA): TGCGCCAGCAGCTTGGGAGTACAGGGGGCGATGGAGACCCAGTACTTC. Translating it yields CASSLGVQGAMETQYF.

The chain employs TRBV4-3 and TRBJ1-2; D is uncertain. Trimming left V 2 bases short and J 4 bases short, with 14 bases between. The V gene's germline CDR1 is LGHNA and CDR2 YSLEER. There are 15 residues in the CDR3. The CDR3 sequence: CASSQTGVSLYGYTF. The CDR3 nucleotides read TGCGCCAGCAGCCAAACTGGGGTTTCTCTCTATGGCTACACCTTC.

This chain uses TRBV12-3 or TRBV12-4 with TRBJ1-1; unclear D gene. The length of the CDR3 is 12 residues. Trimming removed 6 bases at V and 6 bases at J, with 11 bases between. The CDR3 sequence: CASSPLLAEAFF. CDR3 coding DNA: TGTGCCAGCAGCCCATTGTTGGCTGAAGCTTTCTTT.

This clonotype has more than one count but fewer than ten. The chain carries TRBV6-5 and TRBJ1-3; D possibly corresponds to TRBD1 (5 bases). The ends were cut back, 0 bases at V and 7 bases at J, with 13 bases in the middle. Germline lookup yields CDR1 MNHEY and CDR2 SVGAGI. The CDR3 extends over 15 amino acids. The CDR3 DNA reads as TGTGCCAGCAGTTACTCAGGACAATTGGGCAACACCATATATTTT. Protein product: CASSYSGQLGNTIYF.

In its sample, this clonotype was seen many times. CDR3 sequence (DNA): TGCAGTGCTAGGGGGAGAACTCAAGAGACCCAGTACTTC. Translation gives CSARGRTQETQYF. The rearrangement links TRBV20-1 to TRBJ2-5; weak D call: TRBD2 (5 bases). Trimming shortened V by 3 bases and J by 2 bases, and 10 bases separated the two germline ends. Germline values: CDR1 DFQATT, CDR2 SNEGSKA (reference sequence). This CDR3 is 13 amino acids long.

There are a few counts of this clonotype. DNA of the CDR3: TGTGCCAGCAGCTTTGACGGGATGGGCACCGGGGAGCTGTTTTTT. This gives the protein CASSFDGMGTGELFF. This rearrangement joins TRBV7-2 to TRBJ2-2, with D possibly being TRBD2 (5 bases). Between the trimmed V and J ends, which lost 3 bases and 4 bases, there was a span of 12 bases. The CDR3 loop spans 15 amino acids. The germline gives CDR1 SGHTA, CDR2 FQGNSA.

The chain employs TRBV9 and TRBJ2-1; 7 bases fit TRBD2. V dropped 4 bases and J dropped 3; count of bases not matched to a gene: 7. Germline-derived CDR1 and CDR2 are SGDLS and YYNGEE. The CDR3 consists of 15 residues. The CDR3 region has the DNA TGTGCCAGCAGCCGTATAGCGGGCCTCTACAATGAGCAGTTCTTC. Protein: CASSRIAGLYNEQFF.

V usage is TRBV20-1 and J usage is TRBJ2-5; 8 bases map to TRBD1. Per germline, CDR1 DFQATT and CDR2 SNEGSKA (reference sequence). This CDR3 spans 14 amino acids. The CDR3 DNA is TGCAGGGGGACAGGCGAAGTGATCGAAGAGACCCAGTACTTC. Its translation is CRGTGEVIEETQYF.

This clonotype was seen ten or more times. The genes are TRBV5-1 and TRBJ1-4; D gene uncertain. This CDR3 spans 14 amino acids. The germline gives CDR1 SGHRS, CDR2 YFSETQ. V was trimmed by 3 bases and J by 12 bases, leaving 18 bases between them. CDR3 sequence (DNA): TGCGCCAGCAGCTCTACCCTGGTTACAGCGGAACTGTTTTTT. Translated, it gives CASSSTLVTAELFF.

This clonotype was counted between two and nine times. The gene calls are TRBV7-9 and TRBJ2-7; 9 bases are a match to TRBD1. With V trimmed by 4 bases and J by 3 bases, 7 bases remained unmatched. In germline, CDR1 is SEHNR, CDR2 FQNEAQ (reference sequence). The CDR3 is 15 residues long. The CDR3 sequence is CASSSRTGEYYEQYF. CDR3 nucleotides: TGTGCCAGCAGCTCCCGGACAGGGGAGTACTACGAGCAGTACTTC.

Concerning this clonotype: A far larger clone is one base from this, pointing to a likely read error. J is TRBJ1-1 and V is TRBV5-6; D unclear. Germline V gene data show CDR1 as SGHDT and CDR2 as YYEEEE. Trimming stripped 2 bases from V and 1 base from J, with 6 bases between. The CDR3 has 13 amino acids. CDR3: CASSLMGNTEAFF. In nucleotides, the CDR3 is TGTGCCAGCAGCTTAATGGGGAACACTGAAGCTTTCTTT.

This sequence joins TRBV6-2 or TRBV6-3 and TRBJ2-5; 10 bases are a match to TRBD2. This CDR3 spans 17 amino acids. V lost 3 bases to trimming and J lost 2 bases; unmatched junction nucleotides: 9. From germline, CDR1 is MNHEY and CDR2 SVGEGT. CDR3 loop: CASSYRRRTSGQETQYF. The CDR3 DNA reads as TGTGCCAGCAGTTATCGACGGAGGACTAGCGGACAAGAGACCCAGTACTTC.

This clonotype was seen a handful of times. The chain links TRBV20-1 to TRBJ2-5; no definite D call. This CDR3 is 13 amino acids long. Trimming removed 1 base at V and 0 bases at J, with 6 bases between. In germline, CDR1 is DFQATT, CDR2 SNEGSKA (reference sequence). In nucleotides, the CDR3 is TGCAGTGCTAGAGCGGGCAACCAAGAGACCCAGTACTTC. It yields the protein CSARAGNQETQYF.